This T cell receptor (beta chain) is drawn from a study of blood T cell repertoires in COVID-19 (dated by TCRdb to between 2020 and 2021). Looking at the study overall: The collaborator samples originated in the United States, Italy and Spain and spanned the acute and convalescent phases of COVID-19. The material from the prospective study consisted of cDNA or gDNA derived from T cells, B-cell-depleted T cells, or PBMCs. The dataset comprised deeply sampled blood TCRbeta repertoires from subjects exposed to, actively infected with, or recovered from COVID-19. The repertoires were made available in a free public database intended to serve as a resource for research on the immune response to SARS-CoV-2. The samples were drawn from two sources: the first 160 participants of the ongoing ImmuneRACE study, and 1,000 to 1,500 subjects contributed by 6 global collaborators. A de-identified subject ID, COVID-19 status, age in years and sex were almost always included in the sample metadata. HLA class I and class II types, where available, came from metadata supplied by the sample provider rather than from assay-based typing.

The immunoSEQ Assay, a bias-controlled multiplex PCR, was used to amplify TCRbeta CDR3 regions from genomic DNA. Per the source publication's procedure: The number of nucleated cells in each sample was estimated from the amplification of reference gene primers within the assay. To quantify the absolute abundance of each unique TCRbeta CDR3 rearrangement, sequence reads were collapsed and filtered. For each sample, productive Simpson clonality was calculated by taking the square root of Simpson's diversity index across productive rearrangements. The table was pulled from immuneACCESS by TCRdb, which kept in-frame rearrangements only. Such tables lose some clones; where checked, under half of the loss comes from unresolved V genes, and the rest has no known cause. D and trimming were read from the DNA, whereas the V and J calls and clone size are those reported in that table. The sample profile shows hundreds of thousands of clones; around 88% of them were found once. The ten top clones hold 1.2% of the sample.

Overall study results and their limits: How much clinical and demographic metadata was included differed by source and by participant, and the metadata was provided uncurated.

In the prospective study, participants were roughly 18 to 100 years old, resided in fewer than 25 geographic areas of the United States, and were enrolled through a virtual design. In the prospective study, participants were assigned to cohorts based on the clinical history participants reported in a screening survey and a study questionnaire. In the prospective study, whole blood, serum and a nasopharyngeal or oropharyngeal swab were collected from each participant by mobile phlebotomists. Additional blood draws and questionnaires over an approximately 2-month period could optionally be provided by prospective study participants. Before DNA extraction, blood samples from the prospective study were shipped at room temperature or frozen. Note on this clone: What antigen it recognizes has not been identified. Base qualities are not recorded, but no much larger clone differs from it by a single base.

There are 11 amino acids in the CDR3, from cysteine to phenylalanine inclusive. Only CDR3 DNA remains: 33 bases, in frame from the first base. The CDR1 and CDR2 encoded by the germline V gene (reference sequence) are DFQATT and SNEGSKA. The sequence was collected from a middle-aged woman with acute COVID-19. Recombination joined TRBV20-1 with TRBJ2-1, with a weak D call of TRBD1 (7 bases match). The sample was PBMCs or T cells enriched from blood (not recorded which). CDR3 reads: CTGGLYNEQFF. At the DNA level, the sequence is TGCACAGGGGGACTGTACAATGAGCAGTTCTTC.